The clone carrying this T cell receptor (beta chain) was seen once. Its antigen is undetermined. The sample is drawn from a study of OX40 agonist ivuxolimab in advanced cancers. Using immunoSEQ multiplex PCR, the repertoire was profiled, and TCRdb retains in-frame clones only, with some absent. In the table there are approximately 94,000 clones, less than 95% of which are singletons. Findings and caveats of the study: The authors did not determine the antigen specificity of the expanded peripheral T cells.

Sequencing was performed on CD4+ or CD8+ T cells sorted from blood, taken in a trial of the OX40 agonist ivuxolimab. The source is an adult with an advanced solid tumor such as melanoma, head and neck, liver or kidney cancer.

Here the CDR3 reads CASSYRRGTQYF. The CDR3, as DNA: TGTGCCAGCAGCTACAGGCGGGGTACGCAGTATTTT. This rearrangement joins TRBV28 to TRBJ2-3, with D perhaps matching TRBD2 (6 bases). Deletions cut 6 bases from V and 8 bases from J, with 12 bases between. This CDR3 spans 12 amino acids. Germline CDR1 reads MDHEN; CDR2 reads SYDVKM.